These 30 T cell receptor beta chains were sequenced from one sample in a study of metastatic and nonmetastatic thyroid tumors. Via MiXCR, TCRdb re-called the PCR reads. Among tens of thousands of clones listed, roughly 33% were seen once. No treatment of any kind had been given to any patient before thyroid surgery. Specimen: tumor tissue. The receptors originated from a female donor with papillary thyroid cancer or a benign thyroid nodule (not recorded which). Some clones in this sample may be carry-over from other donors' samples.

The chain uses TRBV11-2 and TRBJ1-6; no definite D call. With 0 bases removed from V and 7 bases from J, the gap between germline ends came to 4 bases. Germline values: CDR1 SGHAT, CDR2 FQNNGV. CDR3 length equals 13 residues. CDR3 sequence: CASSLERNSPLHF. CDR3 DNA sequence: TGTGCCAGCAGCTTAGAACGGAATTCACCCCTCCACTTT.

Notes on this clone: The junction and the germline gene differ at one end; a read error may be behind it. CDR3 region: CSSRDEGRTYEQYF. For the CDR3, the DNA is TGCAGTTCTAGAGATGAGGGGCGGACCTACGAGCAGTACTTC. This chain uses TRBV20-1 with TRBJ2-7; TRBD1 or TRBD2 may be the D gene (5 bases each). This CDR3 is built from 14 residues. The germline CDR1 and CDR2 sequences are DFQATT and SNEGSKA (reference sequence).

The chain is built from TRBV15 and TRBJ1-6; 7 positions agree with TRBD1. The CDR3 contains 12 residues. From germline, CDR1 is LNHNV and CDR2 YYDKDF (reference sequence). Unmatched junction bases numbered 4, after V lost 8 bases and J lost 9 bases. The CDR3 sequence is CATSGQTSPLHF. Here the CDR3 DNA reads TGTGCCACCTCGGGACAGACTTCACCCCTCCACTTT.

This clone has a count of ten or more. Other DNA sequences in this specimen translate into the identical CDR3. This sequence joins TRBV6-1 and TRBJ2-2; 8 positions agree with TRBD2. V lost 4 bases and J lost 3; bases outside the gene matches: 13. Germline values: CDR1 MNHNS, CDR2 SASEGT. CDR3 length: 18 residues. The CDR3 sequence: CASSVSLAGPIHTGELFF. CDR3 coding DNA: TGTGCCAGCAGTGTTTCGCTAGCGGGCCCGATTCACACCGGGGAGCTGTTTTTT.

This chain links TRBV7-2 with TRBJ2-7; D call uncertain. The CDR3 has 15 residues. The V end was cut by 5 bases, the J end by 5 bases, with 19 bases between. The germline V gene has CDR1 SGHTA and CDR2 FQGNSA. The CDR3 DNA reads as TGTGCCAGCAGCCTAGGAGCCACCCGGGTACACGAGCAGTACTTC. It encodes CASSLGATRVHEQYF.

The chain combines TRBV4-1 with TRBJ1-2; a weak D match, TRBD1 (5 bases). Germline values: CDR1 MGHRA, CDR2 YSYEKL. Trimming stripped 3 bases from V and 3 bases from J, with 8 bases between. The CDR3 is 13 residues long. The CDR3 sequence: CASSQWGDYGYTF. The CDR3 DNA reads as TGCGCCAGCAGCCAGTGGGGGGACTATGGCTACACCTTC.

The chain's CDR3 is CASRPVHSGANVLTF. The DNA for the CDR3 is TGTGCCAGCAGACCCGTCCACTCTGGGGCCAACGTCCTGACTTTC. The chain links TRBV6-1 to TRBJ2-6; no reliable D call. The germline CDR1 and CDR2 sequences are MNHNS and SASEGT. This CDR3 is 15 amino acids long. Trimming shortened V by 6 bases and J by 0 bases, and 9 bases separated the two germline ends.

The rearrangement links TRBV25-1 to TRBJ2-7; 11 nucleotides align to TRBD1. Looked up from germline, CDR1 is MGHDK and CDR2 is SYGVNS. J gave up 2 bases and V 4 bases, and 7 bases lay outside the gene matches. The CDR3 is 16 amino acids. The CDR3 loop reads CASSGTGGTPTYEQYF. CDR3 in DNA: TGTGCCAGCAGTGGGACAGGGGGCACCCCCACCTACGAGCAGTACTTC.

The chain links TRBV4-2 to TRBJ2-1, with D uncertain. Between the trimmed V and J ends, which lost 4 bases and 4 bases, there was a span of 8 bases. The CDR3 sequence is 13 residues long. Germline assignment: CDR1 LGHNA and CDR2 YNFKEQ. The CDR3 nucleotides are TGTGCCAGCAGCCGAGACTCTTACAATGAGCAGTTCTTC. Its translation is CASSRDSYNEQFF.

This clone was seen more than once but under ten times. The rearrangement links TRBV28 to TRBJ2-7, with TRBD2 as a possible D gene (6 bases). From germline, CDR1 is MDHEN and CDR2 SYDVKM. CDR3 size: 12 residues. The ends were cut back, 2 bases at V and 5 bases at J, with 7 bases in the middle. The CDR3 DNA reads TGTGCCAGCAGTTTAGGGGGGAACGAGCAGTACTTC. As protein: CASSLGGNEQYF.

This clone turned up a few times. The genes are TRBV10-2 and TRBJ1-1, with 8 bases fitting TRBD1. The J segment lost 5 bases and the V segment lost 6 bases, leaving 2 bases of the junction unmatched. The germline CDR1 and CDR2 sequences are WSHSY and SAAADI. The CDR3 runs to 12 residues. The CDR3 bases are TGCGCCAGCAGCTGGACAGGGACTGAAGCTTTCTTT. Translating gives CASSWTGTEAFF.

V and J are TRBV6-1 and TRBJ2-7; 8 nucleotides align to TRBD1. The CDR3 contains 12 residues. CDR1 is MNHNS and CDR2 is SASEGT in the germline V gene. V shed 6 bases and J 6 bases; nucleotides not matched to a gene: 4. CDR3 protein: CASRGQVGEQYF. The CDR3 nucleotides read TGTGCCAGCAGGGGACAGGTGGGCGAGCAGTACTTC.

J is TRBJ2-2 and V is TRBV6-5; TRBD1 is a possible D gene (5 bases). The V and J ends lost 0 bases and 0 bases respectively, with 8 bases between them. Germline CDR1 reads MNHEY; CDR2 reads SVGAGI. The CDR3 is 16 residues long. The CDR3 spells CASSYSRTPNTGELFF. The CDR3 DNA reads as TGTGCCAGCAGTTACTCTCGGACACCGAACACCGGGGAGCTGTTTTTT.

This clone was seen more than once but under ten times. Here the CDR3 reads CASSSASGDTQYF. CDR3 DNA sequence: TGTGCCAGCAGCTCAGCCAGCGGCGATACGCAGTATTTT. J is TRBJ2-3 and V is TRBV11-3; D may be TRBD2 (5 bases). The ends were cut back, 4 bases at V and 6 bases at J, with 11 bases in the middle. The CDR3 has 13 residues. Germline assignment: CDR1 SGHNT and CDR2 YENEEA. Full variable domain (outside the CDR3, taken from reference TRBV11-3 and TRBJ2-3): EAGVVQSPRYKIIEKKQPVAFWCNPISGHNTLYWYLQNLGQGPELLIRYENEEAVDDSQLPKDRFSAERLKGVDSTLKIQPAELGDSAVYLCASSSASGDTQYFGPGTRLTVL.

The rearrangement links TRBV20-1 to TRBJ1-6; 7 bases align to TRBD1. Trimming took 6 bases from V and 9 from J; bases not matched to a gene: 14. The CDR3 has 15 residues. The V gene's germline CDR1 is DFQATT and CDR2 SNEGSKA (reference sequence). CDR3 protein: CSAPTSTGASSPLHF. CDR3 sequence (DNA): TGCAGTGCCCCCACCTCAACAGGGGCGAGTTCACCCCTCCACTTT.

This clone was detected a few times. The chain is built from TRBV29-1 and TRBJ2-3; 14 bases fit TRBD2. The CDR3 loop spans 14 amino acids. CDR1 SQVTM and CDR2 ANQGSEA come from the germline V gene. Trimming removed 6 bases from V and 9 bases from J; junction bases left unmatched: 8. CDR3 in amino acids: CSVQGLAGAYTQYF. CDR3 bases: TGCAGCGTCCAGGGACTAGCGGGAGCATACACGCAGTATTTT.

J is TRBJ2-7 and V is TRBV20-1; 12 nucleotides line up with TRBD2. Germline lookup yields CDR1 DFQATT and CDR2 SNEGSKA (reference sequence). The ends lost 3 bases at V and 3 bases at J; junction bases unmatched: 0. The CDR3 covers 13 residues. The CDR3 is CSARTSGGYEQYF. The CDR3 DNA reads TGCAGTGCTAGGACTAGCGGGGGCTACGAGCAGTACTTC.

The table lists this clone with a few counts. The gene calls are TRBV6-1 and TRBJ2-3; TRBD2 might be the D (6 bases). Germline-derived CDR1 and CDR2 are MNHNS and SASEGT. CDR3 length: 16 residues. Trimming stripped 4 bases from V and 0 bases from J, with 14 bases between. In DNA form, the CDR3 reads TGTGCCAGCAGTGTACTAGCCGGACCTAGCACAGATACGCAGTATTTT. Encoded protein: CASSVLAGPSTDTQYF.

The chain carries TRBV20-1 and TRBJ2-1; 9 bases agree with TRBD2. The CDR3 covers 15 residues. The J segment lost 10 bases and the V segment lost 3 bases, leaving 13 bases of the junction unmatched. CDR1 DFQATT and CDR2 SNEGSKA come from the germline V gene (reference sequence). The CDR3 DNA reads TGCAGTGCTAGGGTACTAGCGGGCCTGAGGGGAGAGCAGTTCTTC. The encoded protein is CSARVLAGLRGEQFF.

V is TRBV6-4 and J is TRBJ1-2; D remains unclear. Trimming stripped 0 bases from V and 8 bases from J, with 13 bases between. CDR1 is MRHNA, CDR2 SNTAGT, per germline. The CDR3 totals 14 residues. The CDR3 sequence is CASSDSEISWGYTF. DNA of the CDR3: TGTGCCAGCAGTGACTCGGAAATTTCCTGGGGCTACACCTTC.

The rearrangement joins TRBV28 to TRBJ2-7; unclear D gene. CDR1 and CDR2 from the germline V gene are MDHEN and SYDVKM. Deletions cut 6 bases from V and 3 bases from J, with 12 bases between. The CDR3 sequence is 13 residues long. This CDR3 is CASRTGPLYEQYF. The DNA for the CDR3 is TGTGCCAGCAGAACCGGGCCACTCTACGAGCAGTACTTC.

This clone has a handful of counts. The CDR3 protein is CASSVDRYTEAFF. The CDR3 DNA sequence: TGTGCCAGCAGTGTGGACAGATACACTGAAGCTTTCTTT. The V call is TRBV6-1, the J call TRBJ1-1; D is perhaps TRBD1 (6 bases). Germline-derived CDR1 and CDR2 are MNHNS and SASEGT. The CDR3 covers 13 residues. Trimming left V 4 bases short and J 3 bases short, with 9 bases between.

DNA of the CDR3: TGTGCCAGCAATCAAGGGACAGTTCCCCAGTACTTC. Encoded protein: CASNQGTVPQYF. The chain employs TRBV25-1 and TRBJ2-5, with TRBD1 matching over 7 bases. Trimming cost V 7 bases and J 9 bases; bases outside gene matches: 8. The CDR3 length is 12 residues. The germline CDR1 and CDR2 sequences are MGHDK and SYGVNS.

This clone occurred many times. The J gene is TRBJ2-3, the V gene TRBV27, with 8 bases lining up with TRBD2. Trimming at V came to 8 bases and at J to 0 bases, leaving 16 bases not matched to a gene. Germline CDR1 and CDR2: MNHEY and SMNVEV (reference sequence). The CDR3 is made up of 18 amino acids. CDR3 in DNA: TGTGCCAGCCCCGCGGTATCCGAGACTAGCGAGAGCACAGATACGCAGTATTTT. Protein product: CASPAVSETSESTDTQYF.

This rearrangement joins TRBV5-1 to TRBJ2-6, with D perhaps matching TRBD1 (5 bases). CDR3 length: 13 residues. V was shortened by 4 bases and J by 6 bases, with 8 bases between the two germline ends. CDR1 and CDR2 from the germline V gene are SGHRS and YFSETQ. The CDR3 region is CASSVGQANVLTF. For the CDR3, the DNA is TGCGCCAGCAGCGTCGGACAGGCCAACGTCCTGACTTTC.

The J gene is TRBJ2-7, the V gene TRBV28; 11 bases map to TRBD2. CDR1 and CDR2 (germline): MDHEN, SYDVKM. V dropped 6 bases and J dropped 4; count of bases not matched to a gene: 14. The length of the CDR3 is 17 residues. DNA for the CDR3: TGTGCCAGCAGCGACCCATTACTAGCGGGAGACGGGTACGAGCAGTACTTC. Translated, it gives CASSDPLLAGDGYEQYF.

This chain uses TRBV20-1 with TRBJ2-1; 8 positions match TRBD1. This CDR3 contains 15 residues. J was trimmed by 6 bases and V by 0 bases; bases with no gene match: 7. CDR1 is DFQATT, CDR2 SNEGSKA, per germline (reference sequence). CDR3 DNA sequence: TGCAGTGCTAGAGATGGTAGGACAGGGACCAATGAGCAGTTCTTC. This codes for CSARDGRTGTNEQFF.

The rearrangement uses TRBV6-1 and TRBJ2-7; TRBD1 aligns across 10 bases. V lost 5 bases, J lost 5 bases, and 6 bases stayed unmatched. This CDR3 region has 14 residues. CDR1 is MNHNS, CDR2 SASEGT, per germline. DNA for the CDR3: TGTGCCAGCAGTCCGACAGGGGGCCACCACGAGCAGTACTTC. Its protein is CASSPTGGHHEQYF.

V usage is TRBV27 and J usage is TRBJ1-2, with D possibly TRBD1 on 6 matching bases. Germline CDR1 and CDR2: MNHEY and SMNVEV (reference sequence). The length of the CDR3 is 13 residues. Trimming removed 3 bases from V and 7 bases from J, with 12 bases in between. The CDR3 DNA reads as TGTGCCAGCAGTTTTAACACAGGGTCTGGCTACACCTTC. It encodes CASSFNTGSGYTF.

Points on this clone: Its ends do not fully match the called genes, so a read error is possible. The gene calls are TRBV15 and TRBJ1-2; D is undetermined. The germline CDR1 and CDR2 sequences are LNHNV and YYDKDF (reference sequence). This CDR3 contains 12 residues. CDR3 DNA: TGTGCAACCAGCAGAGTTGCAGATGGCTACACATTC. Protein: CATSRVADGYTF. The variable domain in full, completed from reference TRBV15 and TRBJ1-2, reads DAMVIQNPRYQVTQFGKPVTLSCSQTLNHNVMYWYQQKSSQAPKLLFHYYDKDFNNEADTPDNFQSRRPNTSFCFLDIRSPGLGDTAMYLCATSRVADGYTFGSGTRLTVV.